Listed below are T cell receptor beta chains from one sample, sequenced in a study of blood T cell repertoires in COVID-19. Clones were sequenced by immunoSEQ multiplex PCR, and TCRdb holds only the in-frame ones, with some missing. The sample has about 140,000 clones; about 85% are singletons. The sample taken for sequencing was peripheral blood. The receptor set was obtained from a human donor with COVID-19, enrolled during active disease. The donor label of this sample is uncertain. The CDR3 runs from the conserved cysteine through the conserved F or W. The order of the fields is clone size, J gene, D gene, V gene, CDR3 DNA, CDR3 protein. The D gene is left open where the match is weak. Clone size is stated in some rows and not others, as once, few, many or a class when expanded.

. TRBJ1-5 . TRBV2 TGTGCCAGCAGCGTAACAGGGTATAGCAATCAGCCCCAGCATTTT CASSVTGYSNQPQHF
. TRBJ2-3 TRBD1 TRBV5-4 TGTGCCAGCAGCCCCCGGGACAGAGGCACAGATACGCAGTATTTT CASSPRDRGTDTQYF
. TRBJ2-1 . TRBV5-1 TGCGCCAGCAGCTTGGGGGCGTACAATGAGCAGTTCTTC CASSLGAYNEQFF
. TRBJ1-1 . TRBV28 TGTGCCAGCACCTACCGGGGGAACACTGAAGCTTTCTTT CASTYRGNTEAFF
once TRBJ1-4 TRBD1 TRBV19 TGTGCCAGTAGTAATCTGGGACAGAGTAATGAAAAACTGTTTTTT CASSNLGQSNEKLFF
. TRBJ1-5 TRBD1 TRBV15 TGTGCCACCACCGACAGGGGGCGCAATCAGCCCCAGCATTTT CATTDRGRNQPQHF
. TRBJ2-5 TRBD1 TRBV4-1 TGCGCCAGCAGCCAAGGTTCAGGGGGTCAGGGGACCCAGTACTTC CASSQGSGGQGTQYF
. TRBJ2-1 . TRBV2 TGTGCCAGCATGGGACATACCTACAATGAGCAGTTCTTC CASMGHTYNEQFF
. TRBJ2-7 TRBD1 TRBV25-1 TGTGCCAGCAGTGAAACAAACCGGGCAGGGGGCCTTGACGAGCAGTACTTC CASSETNRAGGLDEQYF
. TRBJ1-6 . TRBV19 TGTGCCAGTATGGGAGGATCCCTCCACTTT CASMGGSLHF
. TRBJ2-7 TRBD2 TRBV7-2 TGTGCCAGCAGCTTCGGACTAGCGGGGGACTTCGAGCAGTACTTC CASSFGLAGDFEQYF
. TRBJ2-5 . TRBV9 TGTGCCAGCAGCGTGGGGGGTGGCCAAGAGACCCAGTACTTC CASSVGGGQETQYF
. TRBJ2-7 . TRBV6-5 TGTGCCAGCATTCCCACCCGCACGATCGGGTTCGAGCAGTACTTC CASIPTRTIGFEQYF
. TRBJ1-6 . TRBV5-1 TGCGCCAGCAGCTTGCAGTTTCGGAGGTCGGAGAATTCACCCCTCCACTTT CASSLQFRRSENSPLHF
. TRBJ1-3 . TRBV21-1 TGTGCCAGCAGCAAAGATGATTACAAATCATCTGGAAACACCATATATTTT CASSKDDYKSSGNTIYF
. TRBJ1-1 . TRBV12-3/TRBV12-4 TGTGCCAGCAGTTTGGCAGGCGACACTGAAGCTTTCTTT CASSLAGDTEAFF
. TRBJ1-2 . TRBV3-1/TRBV3-2 TGTGCCAGCAGCCGAAAGGGGATCCTCTATGGCTACACCTTC CASSRKGILYGYTF
. TRBJ1-3 . TRBV18 TGTGCCAGCTCACCGGGCGGGTTAACTGGAAACACCATATATTTT CASSPGGLTGNTIYF
. TRBJ1-1 . TRBV29-1 TGCAGCGCGGGGGCGGACACTGAAGCTTTCTTT CSAGADTEAFF
. TRBJ1-2 . TRBV19 TGTGCCAGTAGCGACCACCGGGGTAACTATGGCTACACCTTC CASSDHRGNYGYTF
. TRBJ2-2 . TRBV10-1 TGCGCCAGCAGTGGGACAGAAAACACCGGGGAGCTGTTTTTT CASSGTENTGELFF
. TRBJ2-3 . TRBV4-1 TGCGCCAGCAGCCAACTAGTTAGCACAGATACGCAGTATTTT CASSQLVSTDTQYF
. TRBJ2-6 TRBD1 TRBV11-3 TGTGCCAGCAGCTTCCAGGGGGCTGGGGCCAACGTCCTGACTTTC CASSFQGAGANVLTF
. TRBJ1-2 . TRBV30 TGTGCCTTCGGAGCTAACTATGGCTACACCTTC CAFGANYGYTF
. TRBJ1-3 . TRBV5-5 TGTGCCAGCAGCTTGGAAGGGGACTCTGGAAACACCATATATTTT CASSLEGDSGNTIYF
. TRBJ2-2 . TRBV6-6 TGTGCCAGCAGTTATCGGGGGGAGCTGTTTTTT CASSYRGELFF
. TRBJ1-1 TRBD1 TRBV6-4 TGTGCCAGCAGCGCTACAGGGGACACTGAAGCTTTCTTT CASSATGDTEAFF
many TRBJ2-7 . TRBV9 TGTGCCAGCAGCGTAGGCGGGGACTCCTACGAGCAGTACTTC CASSVGGDSYEQYF
few TRBJ1-1 . TRBV30 TGTGCCTGGGCGGGAGGGTTGGGCACTGAAGCTTTCTTT CAWAGGLGTEAFF
. TRBJ1-2 . TRBV6-5 TGTGCCAGCAGGAGGACAGATAGCTATGGCTACACCTTC CASRRTDSYGYTF
. TRBJ2-7 . TRBV19 TGTGCCAGTAGTATTCCCGGGGTCAGTTACGAGCAGTACTTC CASSIPGVSYEQYF
once TRBJ1-2 TRBD1 TRBV5-6 TGTGCCAGCAGCTGGGGACAGGGTAGCTATGGCTACACCTTC CASSWGQGSYGYTF
once TRBJ1-2 . TRBV24-1 TGTGCCACCAGTGATGCGGACAAAGGGCTTGACAATGGCTACACCTTC CATSDADKGLDNGYTF
. TRBJ1-2 TRBD1 TRBV7-2 TGTGCCAGCAGTCCCGGACAGGCTAACTATGGCTACACCTTC CASSPGQANYGYTF
. TRBJ1-1 TRBD1 TRBV3-1/TRBV3-2 TGTGCCAGCAGGGGAAGACAGGGCGATGAAGCTTTCTTT CASRGRQGDEAFF
. TRBJ1-4 . TRBV5-6 TGTGCCAGCAGCTTGGGACAGACTAATGAAAAACTGTTTTTT CASSLGQTNEKLFF
. TRBJ2-3 . TRBV3-1/TRBV3-2 TGTGCCAGCAGCCCTCTTACGGTAGATACGCAGTATTTT CASSPLTVDTQYF
. TRBJ2-7 . TRBV2 TGTGCCAGCAGTGAAGCAGGTCTAGCCGGCGAGCAGTACTTC CASSEAGLAGEQYF
. TRBJ2-1 TRBD2 TRBV19 TGTGCCAGTAGTATCTTACGGGGGGACAATGAGCAGTTCTTC CASSILRGDNEQFF
. TRBJ1-1 . TRBV11-3 TGTGCCAGCAGCTTAGGGGGGCGGCCGAACACTGAAGCTTTCTTT CASSLGGRPNTEAFF
. TRBJ1-2 . TRBV3-1/TRBV3-2 TGTGCCAGCAGCCAAGATCCGGCAGACTATTACTATGGCTACACCTTC CASSQDPADYYYGYTF
. TRBJ1-1 TRBD1 TRBV29-1 TGCAGCGTTGAAGGGACAGGGCCAGCTTCGAACACTGAAGCTTTCTTT CSVEGTGPASNTEAFF
. TRBJ2-7 TRBD1 TRBV10-3 TGTGCCACAGGACAGGGTAACTACGAGCAGTACTTC CATGQGNYEQYF
. TRBJ1-1 . TRBV2 TGTGCCACCAACAACGTTGACAGAAACACTGAAGCTTTCTTT CATNNVDRNTEAFF
. TRBJ2-7 . TRBV24-1 TGTGCCACCAGTGATTCTGGACAGCGTCCCTACGAGCAGTACTTC CATSDSGQRPYEQYF
. TRBJ1-5 . TRBV19 TGTGCCAGTAGTATAGCGAGGGCTAATCAGCCCCAGCATTTT CASSIARANQPQHF
. TRBJ1-3 . TRBV2 TGTGCCAGCAGGCCCAATATCCAGGGCCTCGGAAACACCATATATTTT CASRPNIQGLGNTIYF
. TRBJ1-4 TRBD1 TRBV25-1 TGTGCCAGCAGGAGACAGGGGGGGAATGAAAAACTGTTTTTT CASRRQGGNEKLFF
. TRBJ1-6 . TRBV30 TGTGCCTGGAGAGGACTGCCGAATTCACCCCTCCACTTT CAWRGLPNSPLHF
. TRBJ2-7 . TRBV9 TGTGCCAGCGCGACTGGGAAAGGGGCCTACGAGCAGTACTTC CASATGKGAYEQYF
. TRBJ2-3 TRBD1 TRBV7-6 TGTGCCAGCAGTCGTCAGGGGGCGCCTAACACAGATACGCAGTATTTT CASSRQGAPNTDTQYF
. TRBJ2-7 TRBD1 TRBV7-9 TGTGCCAGCAGCACCCGGGACAGGGGGGGGATCTCCTACGAGCAGTACTTC CASSTRDRGGISYEQYF
. TRBJ2-7 TRBD1 TRBV7-9 TGTGCCAGCAGCAGCCGGACAGGCCACTACGAGCAGTACTTC CASSSRTGHYEQYF
. TRBJ1-1 . TRBV10-1 TGCGCCAGCGCCAGACAGCTGAACACTGAAGCTTTCTTT CASARQLNTEAFF